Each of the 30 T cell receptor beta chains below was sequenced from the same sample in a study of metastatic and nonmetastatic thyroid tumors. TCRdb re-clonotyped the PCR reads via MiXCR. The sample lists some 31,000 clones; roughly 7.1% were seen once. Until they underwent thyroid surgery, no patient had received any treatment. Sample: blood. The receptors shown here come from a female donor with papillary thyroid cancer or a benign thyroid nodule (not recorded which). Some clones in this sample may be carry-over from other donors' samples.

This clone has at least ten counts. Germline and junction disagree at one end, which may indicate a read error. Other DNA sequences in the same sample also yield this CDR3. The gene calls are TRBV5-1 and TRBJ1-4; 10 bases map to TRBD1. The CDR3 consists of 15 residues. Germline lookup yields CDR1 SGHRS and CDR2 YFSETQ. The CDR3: CASSLTGQGNEKLFF. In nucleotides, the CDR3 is TGCGCTAGCAGCTTGACGGGACAGGGGAATGAAAAACTGTTTTTT. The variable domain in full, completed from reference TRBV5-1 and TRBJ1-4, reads KAGVTQTPRYLIKTRGQQVTLSCSPISGHRSVSWYQQTPGQGLQFLFEYFSETQRNKGNFPGRFSGRQFSNSRSEMNVSTLELGDSALYLCASSLTGQGNEKLFFGSGTQLSVL.

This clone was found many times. The CDR3 loop is CSAGTEANYGYTF. CDR3 sequence (DNA): TGCAGTGCGGGGACAGAAGCTAACTATGGCTACACCTTC. This rearrangement joins TRBV20-1 to TRBJ1-2; the match to TRBD1 covers 7 bases. The CDR3 consists of 13 residues. With V trimmed by 6 bases and J by 0 bases, 4 bases remained unmatched. Germline V gives CDR1 DFQATT, CDR2 SNEGSKA (reference sequence).

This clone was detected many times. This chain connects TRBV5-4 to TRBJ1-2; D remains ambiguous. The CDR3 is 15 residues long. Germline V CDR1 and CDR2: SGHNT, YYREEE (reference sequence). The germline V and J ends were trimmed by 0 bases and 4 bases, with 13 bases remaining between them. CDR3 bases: TGTGCCAGCAGCTTGGCCGGCGCAAACCTCTATGGCTACACCTTC. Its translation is CASSLAGANLYGYTF.

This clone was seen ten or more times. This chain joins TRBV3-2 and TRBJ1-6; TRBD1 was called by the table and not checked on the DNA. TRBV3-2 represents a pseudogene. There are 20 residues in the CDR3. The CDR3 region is CASSPSGGRTSFSYNSPLHF. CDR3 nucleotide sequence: TGTGCCAGCAGCCCCAGCGGGGGCAGGACGTCCTTCTCCTATAATTCACCCCTCCACTTT.

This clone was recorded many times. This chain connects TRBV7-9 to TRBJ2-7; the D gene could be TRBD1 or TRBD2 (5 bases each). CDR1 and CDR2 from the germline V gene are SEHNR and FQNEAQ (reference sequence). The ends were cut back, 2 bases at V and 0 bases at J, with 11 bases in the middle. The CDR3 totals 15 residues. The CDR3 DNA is TGTGCCAGCAGCTTACCGGGACCGAGCTCCTACGAGCAGTACTTC. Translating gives CASSLPGPSSYEQYF.

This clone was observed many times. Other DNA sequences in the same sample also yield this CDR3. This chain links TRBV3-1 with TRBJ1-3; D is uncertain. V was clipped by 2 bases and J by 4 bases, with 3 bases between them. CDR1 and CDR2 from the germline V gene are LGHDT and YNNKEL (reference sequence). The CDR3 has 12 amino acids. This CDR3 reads CASSQQGNTIYF. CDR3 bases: TGTGCCAGCAGCCAACAGGGAAACACCATATATTTT.

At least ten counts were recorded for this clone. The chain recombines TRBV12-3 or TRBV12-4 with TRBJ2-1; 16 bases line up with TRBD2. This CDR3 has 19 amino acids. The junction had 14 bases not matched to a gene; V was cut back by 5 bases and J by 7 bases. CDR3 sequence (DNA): TGTGCCAGCAGTCTAAACCTGGGACTAGCGGGGGGGCCTCGGAATGAGCAGTTCTTC. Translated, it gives CASSLNLGLAGGPRNEQFF.

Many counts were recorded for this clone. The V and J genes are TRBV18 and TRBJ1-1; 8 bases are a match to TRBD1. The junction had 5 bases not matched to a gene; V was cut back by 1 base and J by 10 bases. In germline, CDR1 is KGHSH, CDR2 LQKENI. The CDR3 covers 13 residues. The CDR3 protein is CASSPLQGVGAFF. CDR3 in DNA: TGTGCCAGCTCACCACTACAGGGGGTAGGAGCTTTCTTT.

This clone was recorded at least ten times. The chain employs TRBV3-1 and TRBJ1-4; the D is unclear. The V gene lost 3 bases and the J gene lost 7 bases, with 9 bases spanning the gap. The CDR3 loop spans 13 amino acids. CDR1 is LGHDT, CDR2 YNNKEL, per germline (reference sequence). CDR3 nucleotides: TGTGCCAGCAGCCAGGGATGGGGTGAAAAACTGTTTTTT. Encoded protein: CASSQGWGEKLFF.

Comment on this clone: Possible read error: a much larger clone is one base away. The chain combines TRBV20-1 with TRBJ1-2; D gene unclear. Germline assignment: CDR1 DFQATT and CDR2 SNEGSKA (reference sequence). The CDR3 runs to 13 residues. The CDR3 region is CGARTVGLYGYTF. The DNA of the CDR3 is TGCGGTGCTAGAACGGTTGGGCTCTATGGCTACACCTTC.

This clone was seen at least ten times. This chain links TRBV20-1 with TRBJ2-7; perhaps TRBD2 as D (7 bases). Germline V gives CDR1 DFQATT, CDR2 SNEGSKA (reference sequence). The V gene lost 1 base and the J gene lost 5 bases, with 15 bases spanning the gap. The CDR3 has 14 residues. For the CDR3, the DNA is TGCAGTGCTAGAGTAGCGGGCAGGGGCAACGAGCAGTACTTC. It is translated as CSARVAGRGNEQYF.

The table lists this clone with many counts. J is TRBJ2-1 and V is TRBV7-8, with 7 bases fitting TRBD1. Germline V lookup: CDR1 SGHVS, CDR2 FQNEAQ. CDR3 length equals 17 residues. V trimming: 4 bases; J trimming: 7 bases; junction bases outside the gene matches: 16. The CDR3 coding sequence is TGTGCCAGCAGCTCCCGTAGTGTACAGGGGAATACAAATGAGCAGTTCTTC. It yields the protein CASSSRSVQGNTNEQFF.

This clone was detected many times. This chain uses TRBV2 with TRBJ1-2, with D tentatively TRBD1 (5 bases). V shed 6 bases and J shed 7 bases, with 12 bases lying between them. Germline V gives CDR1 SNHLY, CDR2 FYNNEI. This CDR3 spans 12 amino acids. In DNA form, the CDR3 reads TGTGCCAGCAGCGGCGACAGCTTTGGCTACACCTTC. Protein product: CASSGDSFGYTF.

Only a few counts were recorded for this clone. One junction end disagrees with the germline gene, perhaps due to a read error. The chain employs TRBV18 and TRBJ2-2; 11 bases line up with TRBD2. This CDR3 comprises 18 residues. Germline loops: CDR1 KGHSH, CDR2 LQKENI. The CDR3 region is CVSSPPATSGANTGELFF. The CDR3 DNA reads TGTGTCAGCTCACCACCTGCGACTAGCGGGGCGAACACCGGGGAGCTGTTTTTT. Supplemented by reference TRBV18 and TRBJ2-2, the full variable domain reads NAGVMQNPRHLVRRRGQEARLRCSPMKGHSHVYWYRQLPEEGLKFMVYLQKENIIDESGMPKERFSAEFPKEGPSILRIQQVVRGDSAAYFCVSSPPATSGANTGELFFGEGSRLTVL.

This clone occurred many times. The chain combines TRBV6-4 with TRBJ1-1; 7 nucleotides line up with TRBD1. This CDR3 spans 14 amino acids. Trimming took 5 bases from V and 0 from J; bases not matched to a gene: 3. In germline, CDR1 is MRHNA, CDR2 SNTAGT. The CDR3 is CASSLTGLNTEAFF. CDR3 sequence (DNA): TGTGCCAGCAGTTTGACAGGGCTGAACACTGAAGCTTTCTTT.

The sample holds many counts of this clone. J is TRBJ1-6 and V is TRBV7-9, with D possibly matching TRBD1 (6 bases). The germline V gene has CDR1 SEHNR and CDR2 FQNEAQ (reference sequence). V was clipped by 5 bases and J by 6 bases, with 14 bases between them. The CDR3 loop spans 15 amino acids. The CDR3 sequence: CASSTTGTSNSPLHF. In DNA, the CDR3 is TGTGCCAGCAGCACCACCGGGACAAGTAATTCACCCCTCCACTTT. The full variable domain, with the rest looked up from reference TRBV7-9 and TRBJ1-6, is DTGVSQNPRHKITKRGQNVTFRCDPISEHNRLYWYRQTLGQGPEFLTYFQNEAQLEKSRLLSDRFSAERPKGSFSTLEIQRTEQGDSAMYLCASSTTGTSNSPLHFGNGTRLTVT.

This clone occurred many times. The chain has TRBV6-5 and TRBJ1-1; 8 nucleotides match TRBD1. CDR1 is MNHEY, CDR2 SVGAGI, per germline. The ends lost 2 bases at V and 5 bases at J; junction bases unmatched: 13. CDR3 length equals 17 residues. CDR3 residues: CASSYRARQGSTTEAFF. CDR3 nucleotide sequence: TGTGCCAGCAGTTACAGGGCCCGACAGGGGTCAACGACTGAAGCTTTCTTT.

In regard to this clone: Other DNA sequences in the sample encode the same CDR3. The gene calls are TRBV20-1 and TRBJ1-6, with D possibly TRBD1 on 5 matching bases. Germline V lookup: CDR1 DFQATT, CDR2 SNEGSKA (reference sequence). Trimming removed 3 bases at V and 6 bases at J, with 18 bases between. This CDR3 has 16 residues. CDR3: CSASTSGQGPNSPLHF. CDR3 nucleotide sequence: TGCAGTGCTAGCACCTCTGGGCAGGGACCTAATTCACCCCTCCACTTT.

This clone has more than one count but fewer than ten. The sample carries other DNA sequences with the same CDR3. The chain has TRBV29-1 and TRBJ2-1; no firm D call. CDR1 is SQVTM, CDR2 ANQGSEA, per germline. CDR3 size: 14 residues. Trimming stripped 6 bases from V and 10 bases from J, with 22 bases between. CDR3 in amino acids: CSVEKRGMMTEQFF. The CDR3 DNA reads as TGCAGCGTGGAAAAGCGTGGGATGATGACCGAGCAGTTCTTC.

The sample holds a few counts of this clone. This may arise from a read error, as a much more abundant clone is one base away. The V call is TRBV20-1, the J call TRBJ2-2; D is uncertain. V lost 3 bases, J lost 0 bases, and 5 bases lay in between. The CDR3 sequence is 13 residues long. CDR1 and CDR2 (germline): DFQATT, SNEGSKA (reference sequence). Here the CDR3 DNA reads TGCAGTGCTAGTACAGCGAACACCGGGGAGCTGTTTTTT. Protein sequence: CSASTANTGELFF.

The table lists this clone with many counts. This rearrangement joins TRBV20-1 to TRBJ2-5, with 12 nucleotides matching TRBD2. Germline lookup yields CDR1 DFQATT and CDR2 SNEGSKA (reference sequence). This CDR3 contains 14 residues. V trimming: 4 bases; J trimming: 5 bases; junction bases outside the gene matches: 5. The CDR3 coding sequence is TGCAGTGCTACACTAGCGGGGGGCGCGGAGACCCAGTACTTC. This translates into CSATLAGGAETQYF.

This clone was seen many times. The CDR3: CASSLAGGHRGEQYF. The CDR3 bases are TGTGCCAGCAGTTTAGCGGGAGGCCACAGGGGGGAGCAGTACTTC. The chain is built from TRBV6-1 and TRBJ2-7; TRBD2 matches at 10 bases. Germline V lookup: CDR1 MNHNS, CDR2 SASEGT. There are 15 residues in the CDR3. V was clipped by 5 bases and J by 7 bases; unmatched bases: 11.

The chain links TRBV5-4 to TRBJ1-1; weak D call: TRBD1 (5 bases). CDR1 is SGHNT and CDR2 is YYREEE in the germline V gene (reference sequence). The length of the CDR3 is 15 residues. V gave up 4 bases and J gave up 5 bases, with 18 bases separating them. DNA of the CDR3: TGTGCCAGCAGCCGGGATCGGGACCCTGGGACTGAAGCTTTCTTT. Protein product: CASSRDRDPGTEAFF.

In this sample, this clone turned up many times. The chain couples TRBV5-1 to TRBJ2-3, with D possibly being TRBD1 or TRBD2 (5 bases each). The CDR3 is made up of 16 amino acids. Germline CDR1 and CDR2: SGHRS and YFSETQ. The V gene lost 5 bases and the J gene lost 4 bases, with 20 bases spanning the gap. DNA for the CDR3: TGCGCCAGCAGGCCGAATAAATTGGGGGATCCAGATACGCAGTATTTT. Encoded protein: CASRPNKLGDPDTQYF.

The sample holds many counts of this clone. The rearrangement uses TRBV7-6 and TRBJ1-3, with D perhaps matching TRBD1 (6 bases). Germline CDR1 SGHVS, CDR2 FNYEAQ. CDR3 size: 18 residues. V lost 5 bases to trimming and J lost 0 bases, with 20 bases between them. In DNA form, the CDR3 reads TGTGCCAGCAGCCCCCAACAGGGCCTTTCAAGCTCTGGAAACACCATATATTTT. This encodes CASSPQQGLSSSGNTIYF.

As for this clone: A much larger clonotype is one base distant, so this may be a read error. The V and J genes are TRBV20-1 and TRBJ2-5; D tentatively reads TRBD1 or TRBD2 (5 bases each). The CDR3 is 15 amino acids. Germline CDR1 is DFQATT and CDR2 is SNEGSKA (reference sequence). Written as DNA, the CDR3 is TGCAGTGCTAGATCTCGGGGCAGAAAGCAAGATACCCAGTACTTC. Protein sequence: CSARSRGRKQDTQYF.

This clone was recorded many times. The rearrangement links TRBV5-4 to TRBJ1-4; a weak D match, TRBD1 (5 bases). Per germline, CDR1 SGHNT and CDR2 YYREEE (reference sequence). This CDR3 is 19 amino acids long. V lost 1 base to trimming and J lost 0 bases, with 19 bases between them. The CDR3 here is CASSLLGPPAGATNEKLFF. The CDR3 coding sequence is TGTGCCAGCAGCTTGTTGGGACCCCCCGCTGGGGCAACTAATGAAAAACTGTTTTTT.

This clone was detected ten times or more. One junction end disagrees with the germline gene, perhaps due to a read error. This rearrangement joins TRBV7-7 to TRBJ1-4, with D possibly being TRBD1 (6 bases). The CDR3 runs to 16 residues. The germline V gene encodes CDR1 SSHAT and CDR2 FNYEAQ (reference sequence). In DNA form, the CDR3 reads TGTGCTAGCAGCCCCGGGGGCTTGGTATCTAATGAAAAACTGTTTTTT. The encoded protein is CASSPGGLVSNEKLFF.

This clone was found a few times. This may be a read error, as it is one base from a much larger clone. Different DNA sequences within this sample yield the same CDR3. The CDR3 sequence: CATTPRGNQPQHF. The CDR3 coding sequence is TGCGCCACCACCCCAAGGGGCAATCAGCCCCAGCATTTT. The chain recombines TRBV15 with TRBJ1-5; no clear D gene. The germline gives CDR1 LNHNV, CDR2 YYDKDF (reference sequence). This CDR3 spans 13 amino acids.

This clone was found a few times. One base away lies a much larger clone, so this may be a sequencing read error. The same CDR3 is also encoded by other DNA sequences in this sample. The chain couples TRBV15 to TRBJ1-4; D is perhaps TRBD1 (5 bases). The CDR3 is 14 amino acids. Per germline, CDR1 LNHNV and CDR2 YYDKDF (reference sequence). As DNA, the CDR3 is TGTGCCACCAGCTCGTTCCAGGGCAGCGAAAAGCTGTTTTTT. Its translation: CATSSFQGSEKLFF.